This T cell receptor (beta chain) was captured in a study of cytomegalovirus exposure and HLA in healthy donors. Overall study context: Of over 350 genotyped donors, roughly 80% grouped in the Caucasian-associated ancestry cluster. General study findings and limits: Earlier analysis yielded a pattern in which most TCR beta V segments were productive about 87% or about 30% of the time.

Trimming removed 6 bases from V and 3 bases from J; junction bases left unmatched: 5. The CDR3 sequence is 15 residues long. Germline V CDR1 and CDR2: MNHEY, SMNVEV (reference sequence). Primers: 60 Vbeta forward and 13 Jbeta reverse. The method was immunoSEQ multiplex PCR; TCRdb's version includes in-frame clones alone and lacks a portion of them. The repertoire holds roughly 200,000 clones, with roughly 79% as singletons. About this clone: Its antigen remains unknown.

The specimen was PBMCs. This TCR was recovered from a male donor in good health and CMV-seronegative. The gene calls are TRBV27 and TRBJ2-1, with 10 bases lining up with TRBD2. The CDR3 coding sequence is TGTGCCAGCAGGGAGCGGGAGGGCCTCTACAATGAGCAGTTCTTC. Amino acids: CASREREGLYNEQFF.